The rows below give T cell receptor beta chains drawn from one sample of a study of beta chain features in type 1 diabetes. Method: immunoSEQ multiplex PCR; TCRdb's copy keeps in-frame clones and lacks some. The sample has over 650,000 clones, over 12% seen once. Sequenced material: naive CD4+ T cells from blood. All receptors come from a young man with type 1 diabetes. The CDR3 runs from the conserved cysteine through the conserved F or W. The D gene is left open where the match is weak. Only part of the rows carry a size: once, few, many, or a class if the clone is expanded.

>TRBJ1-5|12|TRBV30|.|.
CAWSVNGEPQHF
TGTGCCTGGAGTGTAAACGGGGAGCCCCAGCATTTT
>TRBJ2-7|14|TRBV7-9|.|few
CASSLEQGTNEQYF
TGTGCCAGCAGCTTAGAGCAGGGGACCAACGAGCAGTACTTC
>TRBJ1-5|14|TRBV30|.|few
CAFTQGGSNQPQHF
TGTGCCTTCACCCAGGGCGGTAGCAATCAGCCCCAGCATTTT
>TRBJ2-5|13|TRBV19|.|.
CASGSGMQETQYF
TGTGCCAGTGGCTCGGGCATGCAAGAGACCCAGTACTTC
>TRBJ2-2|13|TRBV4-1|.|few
CASSQEETGELFF
TGCGCCAGCAGCCAAGAAGAAACCGGGGAGCTGTTTTTT
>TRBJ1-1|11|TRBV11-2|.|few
CASSLVTEAFF
TGTGCCAGCAGCTTGGTCACTGAAGCTTTCTTT
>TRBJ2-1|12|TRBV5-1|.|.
CASSLALGEQFF
TGCGCCAGCAGCTTGGCCCTGGGTGAGCAGTTCTTC
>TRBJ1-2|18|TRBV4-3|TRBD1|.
CASSQDYRFRGVPYGYTF
TGCGCCAGCAGCCAAGACTATAGGTTCAGGGGGGTCCCCTATGGCTACACCTTC
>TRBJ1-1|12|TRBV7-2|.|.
CASSLERTEAFF
TGTGCCAGCAGCTTAGAACGCACTGAAGCTTTCTTT
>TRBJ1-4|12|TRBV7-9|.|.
CASTRLREKLFF
TGTGCCAGCACCCGTTTACGTGAAAAACTGTTTTTT
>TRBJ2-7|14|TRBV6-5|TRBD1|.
CASRLGQGVREQYF
TGTGCCAGCCGGCTAGGACAGGGCGTTAGAGAGCAGTACTTC
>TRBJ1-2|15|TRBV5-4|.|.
CASSFEQGVGRGYTF
TGTGCCAGCAGCTTCGAGCAGGGCGTCGGTCGGGGCTACACCTTC
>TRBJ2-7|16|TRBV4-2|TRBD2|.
CASSQDTSAYPYEQYF
TGTGCCAGCAGCCAAGACACTAGCGCGTACCCCTACGAGCAGTACTTC
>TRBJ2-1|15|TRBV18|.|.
CASSPMGAPYNEQFF
TGTGCCAGCTCACCAATGGGGGCCCCCTACAATGAGCAGTTCTTC
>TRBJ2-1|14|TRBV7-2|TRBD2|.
CASSRTSGSTEQFF
TGTGCCAGCAGTCGGACTAGCGGGAGTACCGAGCAGTTCTTC
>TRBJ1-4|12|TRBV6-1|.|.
CASSPGRNELFF
TGTGCCAGCAGCCCCGGGCGGAACGAGCTGTTTTTT
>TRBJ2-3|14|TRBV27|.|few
CASSDSRGWDTQYF
TGTGCCAGCAGCGACAGTCGGGGGTGGGATACGCAGTATTTT
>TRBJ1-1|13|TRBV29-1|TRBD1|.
CSVRDRVATEAFF
TGCAGCGTACGGGACAGGGTGGCGACTGAAGCTTTCTTT
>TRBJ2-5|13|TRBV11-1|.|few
CASRDTVQETQYF
TGTGCCAGCAGGGACACGGTTCAAGAGACCCAGTACTTC
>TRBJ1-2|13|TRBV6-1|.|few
CASSPMGSDGYTF
TGTGCCAGCAGTCCCATGGGCAGTGATGGCTACACCTTC
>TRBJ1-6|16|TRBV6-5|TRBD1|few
CASSFAEGQNLSPLHF
TGTGCCAGCAGTTTTGCCGAGGGACAGAATCTTTCACCCCTCCACTTT
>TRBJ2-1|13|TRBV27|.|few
CASTSGHYNEQFF
TGTGCCAGCACCTCGGGCCACTACAATGAGCAGTTCTTC
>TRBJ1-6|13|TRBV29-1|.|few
CSVGEKGGSPLHF
TGCAGCGTTGGGGAGAAGGGGGGTTCACCCCTCCACTTT
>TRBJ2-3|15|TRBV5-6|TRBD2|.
CASSSGLARTDTQYF
TGTGCCAGCAGCTCGGGACTAGCGCGCACAGATACGCAGTATTTT
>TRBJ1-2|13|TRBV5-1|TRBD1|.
CASEGQGRYGYTF
TGCGCCAGCGAGGGACAGGGCCGCTATGGCTACACCTTC
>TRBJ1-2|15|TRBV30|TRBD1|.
CAWSSPDRGLYGYTF
TGTGCCTGGAGTTCCCCCGACAGGGGCCTCTATGGCTACACCTTC
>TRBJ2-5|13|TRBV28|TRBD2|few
CASVAGGRETQYF
TGTGCCAGCGTCGCGGGGGGTAGGGAGACCCAGTACTTC
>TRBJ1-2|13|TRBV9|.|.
CASSVDVRTGYTF
TGTGCCAGCAGCGTAGATGTCCGAACGGGCTACACCTTC
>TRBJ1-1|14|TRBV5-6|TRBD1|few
CASRSQGSGTEAFF
TGTGCCAGCAGGTCACAGGGGAGCGGCACTGAAGCTTTCTTT
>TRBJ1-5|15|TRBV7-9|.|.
CASSAAGRSNQPQHF
TGTGCCAGCAGCGCGGCGGGCCGGAGCAATCAGCCCCAGCATTTT
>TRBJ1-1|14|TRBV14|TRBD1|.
CASSRQGVNTEAFF
TGTGCCAGCAGTAGACAGGGGGTGAACACTGAAGCTTTCTTT
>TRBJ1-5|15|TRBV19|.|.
CASSIGAERNQPQHF
TGTGCCAGTAGTATAGGGGCAGAACGCAATCAGCCCCAGCATTTT
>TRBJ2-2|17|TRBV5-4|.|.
CASSRQGALTSVLELFF
TGTGCCAGCAGTCGGCAGGGGGCCCTAACTAGCGTTCTGGAGCTGTTTTTT
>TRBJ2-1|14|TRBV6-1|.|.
CASSGQVLNNEQFF
TGTGCCAGCAGTGGACAGGTCCTTAACAATGAGCAGTTCTTC
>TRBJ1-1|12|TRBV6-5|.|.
CASSRGGTEAFF
TGTGCCAGCAGCCGAGGGGGAACTGAAGCTTTCTTT
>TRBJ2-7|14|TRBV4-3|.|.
CASSQDRWSDEQYF
TGCGCCAGCAGCCAAGATAGATGGAGTGACGAGCAGTACTTC
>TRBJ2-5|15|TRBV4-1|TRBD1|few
CASSQGQGNQETQYF
TGCGCCAGCAGCCAGGGACAGGGTAACCAAGAGACCCAGTACTTC
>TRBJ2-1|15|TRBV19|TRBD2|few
CASSEGTSGRNEQFF
TGTGCCAGTTCGGAGGGGACTAGCGGGAGGAATGAGCAGTTCTTC
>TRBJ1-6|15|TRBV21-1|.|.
CASSKSSPANSPLHF
TGTGCCAGCAGCAAAAGTTCGCCAGCTAATTCACCCCTCCACTTT
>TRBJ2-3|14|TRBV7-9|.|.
CATVRDQGTDTQYF
TGTGCCACCGTCCGGGACCAAGGCACAGATACGCAGTATTTT
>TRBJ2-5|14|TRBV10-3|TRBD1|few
CAISPTGGLETQYF
TGTGCCATCAGCCCGACAGGGGGCTTAGAGACCCAGTACTTC
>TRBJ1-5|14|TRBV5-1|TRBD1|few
CASSLTGGVEPQHF
TGCGCCAGCAGCTTGACAGGGGGAGTGGAGCCCCAGCATTTT
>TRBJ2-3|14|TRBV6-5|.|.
CASSYYREWAAQYF
TGTGCCAGCAGTTACTACCGGGAGTGGGCTGCGCAGTATTTT
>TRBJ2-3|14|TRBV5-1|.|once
CASSFQTVTDTQYF
TGCGCCAGCAGCTTCCAGACAGTCACAGATACGCAGTATTTT
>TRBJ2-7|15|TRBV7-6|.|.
CASSSRAGEPYEQYF
TGTGCCAGCAGCTCAAGGGCAGGGGAGCCCTACGAGCAGTACTTC
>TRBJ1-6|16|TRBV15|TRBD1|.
CATRRGTGPSNSPLHF
TGTGCCACCCGCAGGGGGACTGGCCCCTCGAATTCACCCCTCCACTTT
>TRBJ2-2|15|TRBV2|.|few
CASSEYSSNTGELFF
TGTGCCAGCAGTGAATACAGCTCGAACACCGGGGAGCTGTTTTTT
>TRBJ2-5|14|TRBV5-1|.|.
CASSLGTAEETQYF
TGCGCCAGCAGCCTTGGGACCGCCGAAGAGACCCAGTACTTC
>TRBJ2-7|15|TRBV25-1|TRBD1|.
CASSDGQGIPYEQYF
TGTGCCAGCAGTGACGGACAGGGGATACCCTACGAGCAGTACTTC
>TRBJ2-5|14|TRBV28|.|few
CASSLNSLGATQYF
TGTGCCAGCAGTTTAAATAGCCTCGGGGCGACCCAGTACTTC
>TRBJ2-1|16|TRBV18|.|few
CASSPPWTRRAHEQFF
TGTGCCAGCTCACCACCGTGGACCCGTCGGGCACATGAGCAGTTCTTC